This section outlines one T cell receptor beta chain sequence together with its context. Germline loops: CDR1 MDHEN, CDR2 SYDVKM. There are 12 residues in the CDR3. The data were taken from a study of control samples from healthy donors and cancer patients. Profiled with immunoSEQ multiplex PCR; TCRdb holds only in-frame clones, not every one. The sample shows 200,000 to 250,000 clones, roughly 94% of them seen only once. Sequencing was done on a sample of blood. The chain uses TRBV28 and TRBJ2-7, with TRBD1 identical over 10 bases. The TCR comes from a man aged 50-59 years in good health. Written as DNA, the CDR3 is TGTGCTATCGCGGGGGACAGGGGCGAGCAGTACGTC. It is translated as CAIAGDRGEQYV.